The next 28 T cell receptor beta chains were all read from a single sample in a study of blood T cell repertoires in COVID-19. Assay used: immunoSEQ multiplex PCR; TCRdb lists only in-frame clones, some missing. The repertoire includes about 250,000 clones, roughly 89% of them detected once, and 0.94% sits in the top ten. The sequenced sample consisted of peripheral blood. Receptors were obtained from a middle-aged woman who had recovered from COVID-19.

This clone has a single count. The rearrangement links TRBV7-2 to TRBJ1-3; D ambiguous. The germline gives CDR1 SGHTA, CDR2 FQGNSA. The CDR3 consists of 15 residues. V lost 2 bases to trimming and J lost 2 bases, with 10 bases between them. This CDR3 is CASSLLSGAGNTIYF. CDR3 in DNA: TGTGCCAGCAGCTTATTGTCCGGGGCTGGAAACACCATATATTTT.

The gene calls are TRBV19 and TRBJ2-3, with 12 bases lining up with TRBD2. The junction had 7 bases not matched to a gene; V was cut back by 5 bases and J by 4 bases. In germline, CDR1 is LNHDA, CDR2 SQIVND (reference sequence). CDR3 length: 16 residues. CDR3 in DNA: TGTGCCAGTAGTGCCGCACTAGCGGGAGGCGCAGATACGCAGTATTTT. Its protein product is CASSAALAGGADTQYF. Full variable domain (outside the CDR3, taken from reference TRBV19 and TRBJ2-3): DGGITQSPKYLFRKEGQNVTLSCEQNLNHDAMYWYRQDPGQGLRLIYYSQIVNDFQKGDIAEGYSVSREKKESFPLTVTSAQKNPTAFYLCASSAALAGGADTQYFGPGTRLTVL.

The chain uses TRBV13 and TRBJ2-5; D unclear. This CDR3 contains 13 residues. V was pared by 5 bases and J by 5 bases, with 12 bases between. Germline assignment: CDR1 PRHDT and CDR2 FYEKMQ (reference sequence). The CDR3 reads CASSRRPGETQYF. The DNA for the CDR3 is TGTGCCAGCAGCCGACGACCCGGGGAGACCCAGTACTTC.

V and J are TRBV5-1 and TRBJ1-4; the D is unclear. Germline CDR1 SGHRS, CDR2 YFSETQ. V lost 4 bases to trimming and J lost 0 bases, with 10 bases between them. CDR3 length equals 15 residues. CDR3 sequence reads: CASSPLSATNEKLFF. CDR3 coding DNA: TGCGCCAGCAGCCCCCTTAGTGCAACTAATGAAAAACTGTTTTTT.

The gene calls are TRBV24-1 and TRBJ2-3; 10 positions match TRBD1. Germline lookup yields CDR1 KGHDR and CDR2 SFDVKD. V trimming: 5 bases; J trimming: 5 bases; junction bases outside the gene matches: 12. This CDR3 spans 17 amino acids. The CDR3 loop reads CATSGQPGQGKGDTQYF. Written as DNA, the CDR3 is TGTGCCACCAGTGGGCAACCGGGACAGGGGAAAGGAGATACGCAGTATTTT.

The V gene is TRBV11-3, the J gene TRBJ2-7; 7 bases line up with TRBD1. CDR1 SGHNT and CDR2 YENEEA come from the germline V gene. This CDR3 comprises 12 residues. Germline trimming cut 8 bases from V and 2 bases from J; bases unmatched to any gene: 3. The CDR3 DNA follows: TGTGCCAGCGGGGACAGTGCCTACGAGCAGTACTTC. It codes for CASGDSAYEQYF.

The rearrangement links TRBV30 to TRBJ2-2, with 14 nucleotides matching TRBD2. Germline values: CDR1 GTSNPN, CDR2 SVGIG (reference sequence). J gave up 8 bases and V 5 bases, and 4 bases lay outside the gene matches. This CDR3 is 14 amino acids long. CDR3 amino acids: CAWAGLAGAGELFF. DNA for the CDR3: TGTGCCTGGGCGGGACTAGCGGGAGCAGGGGAGCTGTTTTTT.

The genes are TRBV9 and TRBJ2-2, with TRBD2 as a possible D gene (6 bases). Trimming took 4 bases from V and 3 from J, leaving 16 bases between them. CDR1 is SGDLS and CDR2 is YYNGEE in the germline V gene. This CDR3 region has 16 residues. This CDR3 is CASSPVGGRDTGELFF. The CDR3 DNA reads TGTGCCAGCAGCCCAGTGGGAGGTCGGGACACCGGGGAGCTGTTTTTT.

The chain joins TRBV5-4 to TRBJ1-6; 9 bases line up with TRBD1. The CDR3 totals 15 residues. The ends lost 0 bases at V and 9 bases at J; junction bases unmatched: 4. Per germline, CDR1 SGHNT and CDR2 YYREEE (reference sequence). DNA of the CDR3: TGTGCCAGCAGCTTGGACAGGGGGCTGGGTTCACCCCTCCACTTT. Residues: CASSLDRGLGSPLHF.

The rearrangement uses TRBV3-1 (or the pseudogene TRBV3-2) and TRBJ2-6; TRBD1 agrees at 7 bases. Germline V gives CDR1 LGHDT, CDR2 YNNKEL (reference sequence). V gave up 0 bases and J gave up 2 bases; unmatched junction bases: 4. This CDR3 is built from 17 residues. The CDR3: CASSQDRGSTGANVLTF. The CDR3 DNA reads TGTGCCAGCAGCCAAGACAGGGGGTCTACTGGGGCCAACGTCCTGACTTTC.

The rearrangement joins TRBV5-4 to TRBJ2-7; perhaps TRBD2 as D (6 bases). CDR1 is SGHNT, CDR2 YYREEE, per germline (reference sequence). This CDR3 comprises 17 residues. V was shortened by 0 bases and J by 2 bases, with 18 bases between the two germline ends. CDR3 amino acids: CASSLGGLAGLTYEQYF. CDR3 in DNA: TGTGCCAGCAGCTTGGGGGGACTTGCCGGGCTTACCTACGAGCAGTACTTC. The full variable domain, rest sourced from reference TRBV5-4 and TRBJ2-7, is ETGVTQSPTHLIKTRGQQVTLRCSSQSGHNTVSWYQQALGQGPQFIFQYYREEENGRGNFPPRFSGLQFPNYSSELNVNALELDDSALYLCASSLGGLAGLTYEQYFGPGTRLTVT.

V gene TRBV29-1 combines with J gene TRBJ2-6; D is perhaps TRBD2 (5 bases). CDR3 length: 14 amino acids. The germline CDR1 and CDR2 sequences are SQVTM and ANQGSEA. V lost 6 bases and J 0 bases, leaving 9 bases between the germline ends. Written as DNA, the CDR3 is TGCAGCGTAAACGGAGGCTCTGGGGCCAACGTCCTGACTTTC. Residues: CSVNGGSGANVLTF. Full variable domain (missing parts from reference TRBV29-1 and TRBJ2-6): SAVISQKPSRDICQRGTSLTIQCQVDSQVTMMFWYRQQPGQSLTLIATANQGSEATYESGFVIDKFPISRPNLTFSTLTVSNMSPEDSSIYLCSVNGGSGANVLTFGAGSRLTVL.

This clone appeared a single time. This chain links TRBV5-1 with TRBJ2-7, with D unclear. The CDR3 covers 15 residues. Trimming pared 0 bases from V and 2 bases from J, leaving 12 bases between. From germline, CDR1 is SGHRS and CDR2 YFSETQ. CDR3 DNA sequence: TGCGCCAGCAGCTTGGACTTGACAAGGACCTACGAGCAGTACTTC. Translating it yields CASSLDLTRTYEQYF. Looking up the rest from reference TRBV5-1 and TRBJ2-7 gives the full variable domain: KAGVTQTPRYLIKTRGQQVTLSCSPISGHRSVSWYQQTPGQGLQFLFEYFSETQRNKGNFPGRFSGRQFSNSRSEMNVSTLELGDSALYLCASSLDLTRTYEQYFGPGTRLTVT.

This sequence joins TRBV6-9 and TRBJ2-7; 11 bases fit TRBD1. With V trimmed by 4 bases and J by 7 bases, 6 bases remained unmatched. This CDR3 contains 14 residues. Looked up from germline, CDR1 is MNHGY and CDR2 is SVAAGI. The CDR3 nucleotides read TGTGCCAGCAGTTCGAAAGGGACAGGGGGTGAGCAGTACTTC. Its protein is CASSSKGTGGEQYF.

This chain connects TRBV7-2 to TRBJ1-4, with D perhaps TRBD1 (5 bases). V lost 4 bases to trimming and J lost 6 bases, with 18 bases between them. The CDR3 is 16 amino acids. CDR1 is SGHTA, CDR2 FQGNSA, per germline. The CDR3: CASSSPTGRRDEKLFF. The DNA for the CDR3 is TGTGCCAGCAGCTCGCCCACAGGTCGGAGGGATGAAAAACTGTTTTTT.

Points on this clone: An end of the junction differs from the germline gene, which may be a read error. The CDR3, as DNA: TGTGCCAGCAGTTTAGGACAGGGGCTCGATGAGCAGTTCTTC. Translation gives CASSLGQGLDEQFF. The V call is TRBV11-3, the J call TRBJ2-1, with 9 bases matching TRBD1. There are 14 residues in the CDR3. Germline assignment: CDR1 SGHNT and CDR2 YENEEA.

This chain uses TRBV9 with TRBJ1-1; 7 positions agree with TRBD1. Germline trimming cut 4 bases from V and 4 bases from J; bases unmatched to any gene: 7. This CDR3 region has 14 residues. CDR1 and CDR2 (germline): SGDLS, YYNGEE. CDR3 region: CASSFTGEATEAFF. The DNA for the CDR3 is TGTGCCAGCAGCTTCACAGGGGAGGCCACTGAAGCTTTCTTT.

V and J are TRBV2 and TRBJ2-1; 8 bases fit TRBD2. V lost 2 bases, J lost 10 bases, and 10 bases stayed unmatched. Per germline, CDR1 SNHLY and CDR2 FYNNEI. This CDR3 region has 15 residues. CDR3 nucleotides: TGTGCCAGCAGTGAACGAGGACGGGAGGGCTTGGAGCAGTTCTTC. Translation gives CASSERGREGLEQFF.

The chain carries TRBV2 and TRBJ2-3, with D tentatively TRBD2 (5 bases). The length of the CDR3 is 15 residues. Germline lookup yields CDR1 SNHLY and CDR2 FYNNEI. V was trimmed by 8 bases and J by 2 bases, leaving 17 bases between them. CDR3 residues: CASRPGGGITDTQYF. CDR3 DNA sequence: TGTGCCAGCCGTCCCGGAGGCGGAATCACAGATACGCAGTATTTT.

The chain couples TRBV20-1 to TRBJ2-2; 12 bases map to TRBD2. J was trimmed by 6 bases and V by 3 bases; bases with no gene match: 8. Germline assignment: CDR1 DFQATT and CDR2 SNEGSKA (reference sequence). The CDR3 totals 16 residues. CDR3 sequence reads: CSASGLAGLDAGELFF. CDR3 nucleotide sequence: TGCAGTGCTAGTGGACTAGCGGGATTAGATGCCGGGGAGCTGTTTTTT.

This clone was detected only a few times. The chain carries TRBV15 and TRBJ2-1; 7 bases align to TRBD2. Trimming at V came to 0 bases and at J to 7 bases, leaving 6 bases not matched to a gene. CDR3 length equals 15 residues. The germline V gene encodes CDR1 LNHNV and CDR2 YYDKDF (reference sequence). The CDR3 DNA reads TGTGCCACCAGCAGAGATAGTTCTAGCGGTAATGAGCAGTTCTTC. Its protein is CATSRDSSSGNEQFF.

CDR3 nucleotide sequence: TGTGCCAGCGCCGACAGGGGAAACACCATATATTTT. It yields the protein CASADRGNTIYF. The chain recombines TRBV2 with TRBJ1-3; possible D gene TRBD1, 6 bases. Germline V lookup: CDR1 SNHLY, CDR2 FYNNEI. CDR3 length equals 12 residues. Trimming took 8 bases from V and 4 from J, leaving 9 bases between them.

A few counts support this clone. The chain is built from TRBV9 and TRBJ1-6; 7 positions match TRBD1. Germline V gene lookup returns CDR1 SGDLS and CDR2 YYNGEE. With 4 bases clipped from V and 8 bases from J, the junction kept 6 bases outside the gene matches. The CDR3 consists of 14 residues. The CDR3 here is CASSPPGGHSPLHF. CDR3 nucleotides: TGTGCCAGCAGCCCGCCAGGGGGTCATTCACCCCTCCACTTT.

This clone was picked up one time. The chain joins TRBV28 to TRBJ2-7, with D possibly being TRBD2 (7 bases). The germline gives CDR1 MDHEN, CDR2 SYDVKM. V lost 6 bases and J lost 7, with 22 bases in between. This CDR3 is 15 amino acids long. CDR3 sequence reads: CASSPTRPGGREQYF. The CDR3 nucleotides read TGTGCCAGCAGCCCAACCAGGCCGGGGGGCAGGGAGCAGTACTTC.

This clone was seen at least ten times. This chain joins TRBV3-1 (or the pseudogene TRBV3-2) and TRBJ1-5; tentatively, D is TRBD1 (5 bases). The CDR3 runs to 14 residues. The germline gives CDR1 LGHDT, CDR2 YNNKEL (reference sequence). V was cut by 5 bases and J by 2 bases, with 10 bases left in between. For the CDR3, the DNA is TGTGCCAGCAGCGGGGGAGGCGGCAATCAGCCCCAGCATTTT. This encodes CASSGGGGNQPQHF.

This sequence joins TRBV6-1 and TRBJ1-1, with no clear D. The CDR3 extends over 13 amino acids. CDR1 is MNHNS, CDR2 SASEGT, per germline. The V gene lost 2 bases and the J gene lost 0 bases, with 4 bases spanning the gap. The CDR3 loop reads CASSETLNTEAFF. CDR3 in DNA: TGTGCCAGCAGTGAAACATTGAACACTGAAGCTTTCTTT.

The chain recombines TRBV20-1 with TRBJ1-2, with no clear D. This CDR3 has 11 residues. Germline CDR1 and CDR2: DFQATT and SNEGSKA (reference sequence). V lost 3 bases and J 8 bases, leaving 10 bases between the germline ends. The CDR3 sequence: CSARGSRGYTF. CDR3 nucleotides: TGCAGTGCTAGGGGGAGCAGGGGCTACACCTTC.

V and J are TRBV9 and TRBJ2-2, with D perhaps matching TRBD1 (5 bases). Per germline, CDR1 SGDLS and CDR2 YYNGEE. The length of the CDR3 is 13 residues. Trimming stripped 4 bases from V and 4 bases from J, with 8 bases between. CDR3 sequence (DNA): TGTGCCAGCAGCCCTAGGGGCACCGGGGAGCTGTTTTTT. Translation gives CASSPRGTGELFF.